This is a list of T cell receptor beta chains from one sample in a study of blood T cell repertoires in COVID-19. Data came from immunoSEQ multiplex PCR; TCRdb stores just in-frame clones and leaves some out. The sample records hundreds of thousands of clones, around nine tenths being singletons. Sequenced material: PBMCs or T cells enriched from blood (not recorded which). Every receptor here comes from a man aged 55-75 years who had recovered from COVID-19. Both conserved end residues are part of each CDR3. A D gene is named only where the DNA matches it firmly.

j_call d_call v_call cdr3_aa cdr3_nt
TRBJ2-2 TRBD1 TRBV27 CASSWDRNTGELFF TGTGCCAGCAGTTGGGACAGAAACACCGGGGAGCTGTTTTTT
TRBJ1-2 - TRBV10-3 CAISVLGGSEGYTF TGTGCCATCAGTGTTCTCGGAGGGTCGGAGGGCTACACCTTC
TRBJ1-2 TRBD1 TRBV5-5 CASSSTPGTGGASGYTF TGTGCCAGCAGCTCCACTCCCGGGACAGGGGGCGCGAGTGGCTACACCTTC
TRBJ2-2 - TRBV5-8 CASSPDWELDTGELFF TGTGCCAGCAGCCCGGACTGGGAACTCGACACCGGGGAGCTGTTTTTT
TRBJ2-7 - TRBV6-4 CAPQRQNSYEQYF TGTGCCCCCCAGAGACAGAACTCCTACGAGCAGTACTTC
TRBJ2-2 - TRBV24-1 CATSDLGQGITGELFF TGTGCCACCAGTGATTTGGGTCAGGGGATAACCGGGGAGCTGTTTTTT
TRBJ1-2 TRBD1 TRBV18 CASSPLQGGDSNYGYTF TGTGCCAGCTCACCACTCCAGGGGGGAGACTCTAACTATGGCTACACCTTC
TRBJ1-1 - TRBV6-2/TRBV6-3 CASSQQGYTEAFF TGTGCCAGCAGCCAACAGGGATACACTGAAGCTTTCTTT
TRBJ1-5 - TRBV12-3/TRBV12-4 CASSTRPQPQHF TGTGCCAGCAGTACTAGGCCTCAGCCCCAGCATTTT
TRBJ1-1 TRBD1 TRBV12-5 CASGPGTGGRMNTEAFF TGTGCTAGTGGTCCAGGGACAGGGGGGAGGATGAACACTGAAGCTTTCTTT
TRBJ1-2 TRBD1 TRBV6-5 CASSPWTGRSGYTF TGTGCCAGCAGTCCTTGGACAGGGCGGTCTGGCTACACCTTC